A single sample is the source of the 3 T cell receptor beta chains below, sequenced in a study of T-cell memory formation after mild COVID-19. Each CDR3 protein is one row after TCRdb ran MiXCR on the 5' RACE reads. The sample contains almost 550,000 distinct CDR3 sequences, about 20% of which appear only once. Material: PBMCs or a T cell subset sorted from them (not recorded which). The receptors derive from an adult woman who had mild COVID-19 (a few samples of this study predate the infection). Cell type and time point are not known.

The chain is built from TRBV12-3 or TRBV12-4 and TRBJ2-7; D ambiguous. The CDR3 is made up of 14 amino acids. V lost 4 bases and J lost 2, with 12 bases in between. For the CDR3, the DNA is TGTGCCAGCAGTTCTTCCTCGTCCCCCTACGAGCAGTACTTC. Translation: CASSSSSSPYEQYF.

CDR3 nucleotide sequence: TGTGCCAGCAGTGAAAGGGACAGTTTCACAGATACGCAGTATTTT. As protein: CASSERDSFTDTQYF. The V gene is TRBV2, the J gene TRBJ2-3; 7 bases are a match to TRBD1. J was trimmed by 2 bases and V by 2 bases; bases with no gene match: 4. The germline V gene has CDR1 SNHLY and CDR2 FYNNEI. This CDR3 has 15 amino acids.

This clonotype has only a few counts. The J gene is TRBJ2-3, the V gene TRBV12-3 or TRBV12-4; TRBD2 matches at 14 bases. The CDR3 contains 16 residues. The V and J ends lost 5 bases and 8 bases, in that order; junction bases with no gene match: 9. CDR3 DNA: TGTGCCAGCAGTCCTAGCCGGACTAGCGGGAGGAGTACGCAGTATTTT. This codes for CASSPSRTSGRSTQYF.